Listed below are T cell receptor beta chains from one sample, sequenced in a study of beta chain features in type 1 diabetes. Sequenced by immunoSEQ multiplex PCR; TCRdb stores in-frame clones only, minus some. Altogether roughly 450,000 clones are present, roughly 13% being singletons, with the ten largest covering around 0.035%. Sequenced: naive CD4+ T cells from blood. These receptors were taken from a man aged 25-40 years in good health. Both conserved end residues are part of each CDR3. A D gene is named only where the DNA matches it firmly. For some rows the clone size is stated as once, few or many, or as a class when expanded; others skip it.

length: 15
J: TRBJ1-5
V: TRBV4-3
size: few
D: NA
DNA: TGCGCCAGCAGCCAACGGGAAGGAGGGAATCAGCCCCAGCATTTT
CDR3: CASSQREGGNQPQHF

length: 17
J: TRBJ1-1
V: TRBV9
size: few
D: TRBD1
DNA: TGTGCCAGCAGCGTAGATGGCAGGGGGCATAAGAACACTGAAGCTTTCTTT
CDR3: CASSVDGRGHKNTEAFF

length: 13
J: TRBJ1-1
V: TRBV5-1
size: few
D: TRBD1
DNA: TGCGCCAGCAGCTCTGGACAGGAAACTGAAGCTTTCTTT
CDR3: CASSSGQETEAFF

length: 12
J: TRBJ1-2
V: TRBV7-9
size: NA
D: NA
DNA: TGTGCCAGCAGCTTCGTAGGGTATGGCTACACCTTC
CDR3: CASSFVGYGYTF

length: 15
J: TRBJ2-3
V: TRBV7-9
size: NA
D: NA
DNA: TGTGCCAGCAGCTTAGATAGGAGGGTCACAGATACGCAGTATTTT
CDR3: CASSLDRRVTDTQYF

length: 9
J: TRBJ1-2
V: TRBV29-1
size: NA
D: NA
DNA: TGCAGCGTTGGGGGCGGCTACACCTTC
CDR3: CSVGGGYTF

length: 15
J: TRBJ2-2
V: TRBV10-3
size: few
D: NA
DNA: TGCGCCACCAGTTGGGTAGGAGCGAACACCGGGGAGCTGTTTTTT
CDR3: CATSWVGANTGELFF

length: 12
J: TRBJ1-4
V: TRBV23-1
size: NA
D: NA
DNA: TGCGCCAGCAGGGCGGGTGCTGGAAAACTGTTTTTT
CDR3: CASRAGAGKLFF

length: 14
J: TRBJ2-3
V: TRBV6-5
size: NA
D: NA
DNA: TGTGCCAGCAGTTACCGACAACCGGGGGATACGCAGTATTTT
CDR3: CASSYRQPGDTQYF

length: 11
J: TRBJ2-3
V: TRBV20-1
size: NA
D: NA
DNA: TGCAGTGCTTACGACCCAGATACGCAGTATTTT
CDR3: CSAYDPDTQYF

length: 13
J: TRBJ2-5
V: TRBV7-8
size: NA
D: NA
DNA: TGTGCCAGCAGCTCAAGAGAGCAAGAGACCCAGTACTTC
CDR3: CASSSREQETQYF

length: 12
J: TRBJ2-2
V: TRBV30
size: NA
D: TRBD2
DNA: TGTGCCTGGAGGGGGACTAGCGGGGAGCTGTTTTTT
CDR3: CAWRGTSGELFF

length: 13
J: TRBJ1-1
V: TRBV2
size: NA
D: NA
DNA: TGTGCCAGCAGTGCCCAGGGGAACACTGAAGCTTTCTTT
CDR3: CASSAQGNTEAFF

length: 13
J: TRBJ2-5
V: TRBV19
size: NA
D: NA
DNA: TGTGCCAGTAGTATAGGGGCAGCACAGACCCAGTACTTC
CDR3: CASSIGAAQTQYF

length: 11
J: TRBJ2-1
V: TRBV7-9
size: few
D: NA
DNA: TGTGCCAGCAGCTTAGGCCCCGGGCAGTTCTTC
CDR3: CASSLGPGQFF

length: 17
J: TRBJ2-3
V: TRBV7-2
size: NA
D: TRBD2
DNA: TGTGCCAGCAGCCAGACTAGCGGGAGGGCCGGGACAGATACGCAGTATTTT
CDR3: CASSQTSGRAGTDTQYF

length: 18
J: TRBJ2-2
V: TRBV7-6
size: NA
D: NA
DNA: TGTGCCAGCAGCTTATTCTCGGGGACACTTACCGGGACCGGGGAGCTGTTTTTT
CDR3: CASSLFSGTLTGTGELFF

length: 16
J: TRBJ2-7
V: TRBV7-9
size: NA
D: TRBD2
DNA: TGTGCCAGCAGAAAGGGGGAGACTAGCGGGAGCTACGAGCAGTACTTC
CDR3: CASRKGETSGSYEQYF

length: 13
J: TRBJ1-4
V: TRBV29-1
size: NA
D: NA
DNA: TGCAGCGTTGAAGGGGACAAACGGGGAAAACTGTTTTTT
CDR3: CSVEGDKRGKLFF

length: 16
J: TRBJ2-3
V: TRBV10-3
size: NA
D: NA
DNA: TGTGCCATCAAACCCCATGGGGGGGGCAGCACAGATACGCAGTATTTT
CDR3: CAIKPHGGGSTDTQYF

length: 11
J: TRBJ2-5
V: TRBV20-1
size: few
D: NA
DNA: TGCAGTGCTAGAGTTCGGGAGACCCAGTACTTC
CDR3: CSARVRETQYF

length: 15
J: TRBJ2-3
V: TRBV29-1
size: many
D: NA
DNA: TGCAGCGTTGATCGGACTGTCCAGAGCACAGATACGCAGTATTTT
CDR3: CSVDRTVQSTDTQYF

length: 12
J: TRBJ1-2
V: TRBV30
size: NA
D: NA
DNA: TGTGCCTGGACCTCCGGGATTCCGGGCTACACCTTC
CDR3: CAWTSGIPGYTF

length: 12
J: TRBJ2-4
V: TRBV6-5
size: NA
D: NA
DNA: TGTGCCAGCAGTTACTCGATCTTCTGCGGAATATTC
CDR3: CASSYSIFCGIF

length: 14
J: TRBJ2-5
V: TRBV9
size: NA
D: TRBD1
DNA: TGTGCCAGCAGCCCCTCAGGGGGCCAAGAGACCCAGTACTTC
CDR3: CASSPSGGQETQYF

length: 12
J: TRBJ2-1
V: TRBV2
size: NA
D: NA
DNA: TGTGCCAGCAGTAGGTCAGTAAATGAGCAGTTCTTC
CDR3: CASSRSVNEQFF

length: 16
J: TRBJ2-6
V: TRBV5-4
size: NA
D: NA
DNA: TGTGCCAGCAGCCAAGAAGGCAGCTCTGGGGCCAACGTCCTGACTTTC
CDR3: CASSQEGSSGANVLTF

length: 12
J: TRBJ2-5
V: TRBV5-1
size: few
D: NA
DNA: TGCGCCAGTTGGGACCCCGCGGAGACCCAGTACTTC
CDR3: CASWDPAETQYF

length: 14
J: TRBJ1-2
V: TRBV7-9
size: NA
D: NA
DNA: TGTGCCAGCAGCTTAGCCGAAGCTAACTATGGCTACACCTTC
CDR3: CASSLAEANYGYTF

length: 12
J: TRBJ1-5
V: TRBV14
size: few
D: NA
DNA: TGTGCCAGCTCAGGTGGCATGGGGACCCAGCATTTT
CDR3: CASSGGMGTQHF

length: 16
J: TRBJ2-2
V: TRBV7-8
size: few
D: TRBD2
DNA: TGTGCCAGCAGACAGAAGCGGGGCCTGAACACCGGGGAGCTGTTTTTT
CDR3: CASRQKRGLNTGELFF

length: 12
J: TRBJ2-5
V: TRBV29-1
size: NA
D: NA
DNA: TGCAGCACAACCAGGGTTCAAGGGACCCAGTACTTC
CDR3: CSTTRVQGTQYF

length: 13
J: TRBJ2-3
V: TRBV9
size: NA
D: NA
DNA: TGTGCCAGCCAGCGGGCTCGGACAGATACGCAGTATTTT
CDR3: CASQRARTDTQYF

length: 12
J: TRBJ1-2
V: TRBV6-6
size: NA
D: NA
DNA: TGTGCCAGCAGTCAAAACAGGGACGGCTACACCTTC
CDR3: CASSQNRDGYTF

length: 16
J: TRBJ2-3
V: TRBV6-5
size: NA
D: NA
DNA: TGTGCCAGCAGTTACACCCATCATCTTAGCACAGATACGCAGTATTTT
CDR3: CASSYTHHLSTDTQYF

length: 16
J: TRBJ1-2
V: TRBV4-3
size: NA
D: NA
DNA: TGCGCCAGCAGCCAAGGTAGAACACCGGGGCGCGGAGGCTACACCTTC
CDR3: CASSQGRTPGRGGYTF

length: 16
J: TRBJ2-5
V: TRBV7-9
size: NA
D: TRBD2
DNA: TGTGCCAGCAGTCCTAGTGGACTAGCCCCCCAAGAGACCCAGTACTTC
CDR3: CASSPSGLAPQETQYF

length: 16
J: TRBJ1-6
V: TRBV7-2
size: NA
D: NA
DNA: TGTGCCAGCAGCTTAGGAGTCGGTGCCGGGACGTCGGCCCTCCACTTT
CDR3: CASSLGVGAGTSALHF

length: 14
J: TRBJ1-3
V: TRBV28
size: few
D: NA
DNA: TGTGCCAGCAGACCAGCCAAAAAGGGAAACACCATATATTTT
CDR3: CASRPAKKGNTIYF

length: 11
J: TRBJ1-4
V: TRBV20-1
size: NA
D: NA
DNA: TGCAGTGCTCCGACCCGTGAAAAACTGTTTTTT
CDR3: CSAPTREKLFF

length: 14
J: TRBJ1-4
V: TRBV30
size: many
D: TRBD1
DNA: TGTGCCTGGAGTGCGGACAGGTCGGGTGAAAAACTGTTTTTT
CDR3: CAWSADRSGEKLFF

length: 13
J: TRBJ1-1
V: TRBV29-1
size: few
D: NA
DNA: TGCAGCGTTGAAGTAAAGCCGAACACTGAAGCTTTCTTT
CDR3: CSVEVKPNTEAFF

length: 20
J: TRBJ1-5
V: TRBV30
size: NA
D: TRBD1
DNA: TGTGCCCCTCCGGCCGGCACAGGGGGCTGTAAGGAAGGGACCAATCAGCCCCAGCATTTT
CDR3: CAPPAGTGGCKEGTNQPQHF

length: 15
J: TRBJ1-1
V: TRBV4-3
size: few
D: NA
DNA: TGCGCCAGCAGCCAACAAAGGATTGGGGTCACTGAAGCTTTCTTT
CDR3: CASSQQRIGVTEAFF

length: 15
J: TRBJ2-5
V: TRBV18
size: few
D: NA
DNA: TGTGCCAGCTCACCGATCGAGTCGGGAATGGAGACCCAGTACTTC
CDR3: CASSPIESGMETQYF

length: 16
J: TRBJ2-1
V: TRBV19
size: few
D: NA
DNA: TGTGCCAGTAGCTTTCTGACGGGAGTCTCCTACAATGAGCAGTTCTTC
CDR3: CASSFLTGVSYNEQFF

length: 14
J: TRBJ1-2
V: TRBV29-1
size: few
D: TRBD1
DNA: TGCAGCGTCGCAGGGGGGGCCACCGAGTATGGCTACACCTTC
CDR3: CSVAGGATEYGYTF

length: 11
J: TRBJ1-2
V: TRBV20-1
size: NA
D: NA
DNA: TGCAGTGCCTTCCGCCCCTATGGCTACACCTTC
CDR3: CSAFRPYGYTF

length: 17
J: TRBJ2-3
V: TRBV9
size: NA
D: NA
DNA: TGTGCCAGCAGCGCTAGACACGCGGGACGGAGCACAGATACGCAGTATTTT
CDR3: CASSARHAGRSTDTQYF

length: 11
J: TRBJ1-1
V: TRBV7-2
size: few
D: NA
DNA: TGTGCCAGCAGCTTAGCTGGTGAAGCTTTCTTT
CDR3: CASSLAGEAFF

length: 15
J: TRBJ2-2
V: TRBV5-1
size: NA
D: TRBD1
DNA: TGCGCCAGCGCCGCGGGACAGGGAGGCACCGGGGAGCTGTTTTTT
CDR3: CASAAGQGGTGELFF

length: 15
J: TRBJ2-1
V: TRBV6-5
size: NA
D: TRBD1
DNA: TGTGCCAGCAGCCCCCGGGACAGGGGTCCCAATGAGCAGTTCTTC
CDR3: CASSPRDRGPNEQFF

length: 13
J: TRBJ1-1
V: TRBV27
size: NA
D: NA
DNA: TGTGCCAGCTCTGGGCGTATGAACACTGAAGCTTTCTTT
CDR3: CASSGRMNTEAFF